This record looks at one T cell receptor beta chain sequence and its context. Its specificity is not known. Treatment meaning: around 19 received Ad26.COV2.S at low or high dose, single or two shots; about 5 received placebo; per-sample allocation not given. After the first vaccine or placebo injection, samples were drawn on day 63. Vaccine was an Ad26 vector expressing Wuhan-strain SARS-CoV-2 spike. The sample originates from a study of Ad26.COV2.S vaccination and SARS-CoV-2 variants. Study-wide context: Administration of Ad26.COV2.S was intramuscular, either once or twice 56 days apart.

Broader study findings: Spike-specific TCR breadth in vaccine recipients exceeded that seen in placebo recipients.

This CDR3 spans 14 amino acids. V was trimmed by 2 bases and J by 2 bases, leaving 9 bases between them. Germline V CDR1 and CDR2: MNHEY, SVGAGI. The method was immunoSEQ multiplex PCR; TCRdb's version includes in-frame clones alone and lacks a portion of them. The table includes hundreds of thousands of clones, roughly 91% detected once. The sample in question was peripheral blood, obtained in a trial of Ad26.COV2.S vaccine versus placebo. The V call is TRBV6-5, the J call TRBJ1-2; D is perhaps TRBD1 (5 bases). The sequence derives from a person between 18 and 65 years old who received the Ad26.COV2.S COVID-19 vaccine or a placebo. This CDR3 reads CASSYGTANYGYTF. The CDR3 bases are TGTGCCAGCAGTTACGGGACGGCAAACTATGGCTACACCTTC.